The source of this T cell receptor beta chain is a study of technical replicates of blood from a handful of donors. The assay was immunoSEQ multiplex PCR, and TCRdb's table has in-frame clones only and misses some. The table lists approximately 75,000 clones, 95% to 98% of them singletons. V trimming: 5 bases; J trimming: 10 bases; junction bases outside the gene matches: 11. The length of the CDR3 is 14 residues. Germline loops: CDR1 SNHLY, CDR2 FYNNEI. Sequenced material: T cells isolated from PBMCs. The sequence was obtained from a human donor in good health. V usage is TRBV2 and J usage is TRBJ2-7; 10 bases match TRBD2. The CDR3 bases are TGTGCCAGCAGTAAAACACCTAGCGGGGGTTTCCAGTACTTC. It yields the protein CASSKTPSGGFQYF.